This T cell receptor beta chain was obtained from a study of cytomegalovirus exposure and HLA in healthy donors. Study findings and constraints: Under in vitro conditions, three CMV-associated chains were confirmed as specific for CMV antigens.

Regarding this clone: As yet, its antigen is unknown.

The V gene's germline CDR1 is MNHEY and CDR2 SVGAGI. This CDR3 region has 16 residues. The trim removed 4 bases at V and 4 bases at J, leaving 10 bases unmatched. Libraries were prepared by immunoSEQ multiplex PCR; TCRdb keeps only in-frame clonotypes and omits some of them. Among approximately 190,000 clones, approximately 82% were seen once, and the ten largest hold around an eighth. Sequencing used PBMCs. The TCR originated in a woman aged 30 to 39 in good health and CMV-seropositive. This chain links TRBV6-5 with TRBJ1-2; 9 bases map to TRBD1. DNA of the CDR3: TGTGCCAGCAGTTTCGGGACAGGGATGATCTTCTATGGCTACACCTTC. Residues: CASSFGTGMIFYGYTF.